A selection of T cell receptor beta chains follows, all from one sample in a study of T-cell reconstitution after alpha-beta-depleted transplantation in children. Using its own MiXCR run on the PCR reads, TCRdb lists one record per CDR3 protein. The sample contains more than 550,000 distinct CDR3 sequences, roughly a tenth of which appear only once. Sequenced here: PBMCs from the stem cell graft donor, sampled from the stem cell graft. These receptors were taken from a human donor who donated a stem cell graft to a child with acute myeloid leukemia. Both conserved end residues are part of each CDR3. The order of the fields is clone size, D gene, V gene, J gene, CDR3 length, CDR3 protein, CDR3 DNA. D genes are given only for firm matches. Size tells how often a clone was seen (once, few, many) or the class of an expanded clone, and some rows leave it out.

>many|.|TRBV6-2/TRBV6-3|TRBJ2-1|15
CASSYSTGIANEQFF
TGTGCCAGCAGTTACTCGACGGGCATCGCGAATGAGCAGTTCTTC
>many|.|TRBV29-1|TRBJ1-4|16
CSVEVGGGVRGEKLFF
TGCAGCGTTGAAGTCGGAGGAGGGGTAAGGGGTGAAAAACTGTTTTTT
>.|.|TRBV6-1|TRBJ1-5|14
CASSAHFSNQPQHF
TGTGCCAGCAGCGCCCACTTTAGCAATCAGCCCCAGCATTTT
>.|TRBD1|TRBV6-5|TRBJ1-1|18
CASSYSSGRGHRGDEAFF
TGTGCCAGCAGTTACTCGAGTGGCAGGGGGCACCGCGGGGACGAAGCTTTCTTT
>.|.|TRBV28|TRBJ1-1|14
CASIKMGGNTEAFF
TGTGCCAGCATTAAGATGGGAGGGAACACTGAAGCTTTCTTT
>few|TRBD1|TRBV6-1|TRBJ2-1|17
CASSLTGGASSYNEQFF
TGTGCCAGCAGTCTTACAGGGGGCGCCAGCTCCTACAATGAGCAGTTCTTC
>.|.|TRBV6-2/TRBV6-3|TRBJ2-7|15
CASTPKLTGPSEQYF
TGTGCCAGCACTCCAAAGCTTACAGGTCCTAGTGAGCAGTACTTC
>.|.|TRBV7-2|TRBJ2-2|15
CASSLVRANTGELFF
TGTGCCAGCAGCTTGGTCAGGGCGAACACCGGGGAGCTGTTTTTT
>few|.|TRBV20-1|TRBJ2-5|16
CSASKSGSKNQETQYF
TGCAGTGCTAGTAAATCAGGTTCGAAGAACCAAGAGACCCAGTACTTC
>many|TRBD2|TRBV27|TRBJ2-3|16
CASSEILAEGTDTQYF
TGTGCCAGCAGTGAGATACTAGCGGAGGGCACAGATACGCAGTATTTT
>.|TRBD2|TRBV6-5|TRBJ2-7|15
CASSYGRRESYEQYF
TGTGCCAGCAGTTATGGTCGGCGGGAGTCCTACGAGCAGTACTTC
>.|.|TRBV10-3|TRBJ1-2|13
CASLQAMDYGYTF
TGTGCCAGCCTACAAGCCATGGATTATGGCTACACCTTC
>few|.|TRBV7-9|TRBJ1-2|14
CASSPGRTVGGYTF
TGTGCCAGCAGCCCCGGACGGACGGTGGGTGGCTACACCTTC
>few|TRBD2|TRBV18|TRBJ2-1|16
CASSPGLAGIYNEQFF
TGTGCCAGCTCACCCGGACTAGCGGGAATTTACAATGAGCAGTTCTTC
>many|.|TRBV5-1|TRBJ2-5|15
CASSLVLSGQETQYF
TGCGCCAGCAGCTTGGTGCTTAGCGGTCAAGAGACCCAGTACTTC
>many|.|TRBV5-1|TRBJ1-1|13
CASSVKRNTEAFF
TGCGCCAGCAGCGTCAAACGAAACACTGAAGCTTTCTTT
>.|TRBD2|TRBV12-3/TRBV12-4|TRBJ2-3|15
CATGRGGPTTDRQYF
TGTGCCACCGGGAGGGGGGGACCTACCACAGATAGGCAGTATTTT
>.|.|TRBV7-8|TRBJ2-1|16
CASSLWVGSTLDEQFF
TGTGCCAGCAGCTTATGGGTCGGGAGTACGTTGGATGAGCAGTTCTTC